One and the same sample provided the 12 T cell receptor beta chains below, sequenced in a study of blood T cells in healthy people across ages. Primers used in a second PCR of roughly 6 to 12 cycles were a sample-barcoded 5' primer and a J-beta primer mix. From the 5' RACE reads, TCRdb called clonotypes with MiXCR, one entry per CDR3 protein. The repertoire has more than 900,000 distinct CDR3 sequences, roughly 28% of them found once; the top ten carry more than 8.5%. In addition, the sample was reused for a study of T cells of mothers and their children.

Specimen: blood. The receptors shown here come from a woman between 40 and 50 years old in good health.

This clonotype has ten or more counts. The chain combines TRBV6-1 with TRBJ2-5; D unclear. This CDR3 is 15 amino acids long. V was shortened by 5 bases and J by 1 base, with 14 bases between the two germline ends. In germline, CDR1 is MNHNS, CDR2 SASEGT. The CDR3 is CASSPPYSTQETQYF. Written as DNA, the CDR3 is TGTGCCAGCAGTCCACCGTACAGCACCCAAGAGACCCAGTACTTC.

CDR3 residues: CASSLDSGRDTEAFF. DNA of the CDR3: TGCGCCAGCAGCTTGGACTCGGGGCGAGACACTGAAGCTTTCTTT. The rearrangement uses TRBV5-1 and TRBJ1-1; a possible D gene is TRBD1 (5 bases). Germline V CDR1 and CDR2: SGHRS, YFSETQ. The CDR3 totals 15 residues. V was shortened by 0 bases and J by 3 bases, with 12 bases between the two germline ends.

This clonotype has ten or more counts. The genes are TRBV4-2 and TRBJ2-3; 13 positions agree with TRBD2. This CDR3 spans 17 amino acids. Germline V gene data show CDR1 as LGHNA and CDR2 as YNFKEQ. J gave up 4 bases and V 0 bases, and 4 bases lay outside the gene matches. In nucleotides, the CDR3 is TGTGCCAGCAGCCAAGAACTAGCGGGGGGGCAAGCAGATACGCAGTATTTT. The encoded protein is CASSQELAGGQADTQYF.

This clonotype has more than one count but fewer than ten. A much larger clonotype is one base distant, so this may be a read error. The V call is TRBV7-2, the J call TRBJ1-2; a possible D gene is TRBD1 (6 bases). CDR1 and CDR2 (germline): SGHTA, FQGNSA. CDR3 length equals 14 residues. The DNA for the CDR3 is TGTGCCAGCAGCTTTCCTCGGGGGCGCTATGGCCACACCTTC. Protein: CASSFPRGRYGHTF.

This clonotype was seen a few times. The J gene is TRBJ2-2, the V gene TRBV10-3; no clear D. The CDR3 runs to 13 residues. CDR1 is ENHRY, CDR2 SYGVKD, per germline. The V gene lost 11 bases and the J gene lost 0 bases, with 10 bases spanning the gap. The CDR3, as DNA: TGTGCCGTGAGAGGCACGAACACCGGGGAGCTGTTTTTT. Amino acids: CAVRGTNTGELFF.

The chain joins TRBV4-2 to TRBJ2-2; weak D call: TRBD1 (6 bases). This CDR3 has 17 amino acids. The V gene lost 3 bases and the J gene lost 2 bases, with 16 bases spanning the gap. Germline V gene data show CDR1 as LGHNA and CDR2 as YNFKEQ. The CDR3 coding sequence is TGTGCCAGCAGCCACTTGTACAGGGCCCCCAACACCGGGGAGCTGTTTTTT. Amino acid sequence: CASSHLYRAPNTGELFF.

This clonotype was observed many times. V gene TRBV7-2 combines with J gene TRBJ1-6, with 9 bases fitting TRBD1. The CDR3 has 14 amino acids. Looked up from germline, CDR1 is SGHTA and CDR2 is FQGNSA. The V and J ends lost 5 bases and 8 bases, in that order; junction bases with no gene match: 4. CDR3 loop: CASSTGQGYSPLHF. The CDR3 DNA is TGTGCCAGCAGCACGGGACAGGGATATTCACCCCTCCACTTT.

The chain uses TRBV18 and TRBJ2-7; no reliable D call. Germline V gene sequence: CDR1 KGHSH, CDR2 LQKENI. The germline V and J ends were trimmed by 1 base and 4 bases, with 8 bases remaining between them. The CDR3 totals 13 residues. DNA of the CDR3: TGTGCCAGCTCACCACAAGACACTTACGAGCAGTACTTC. It yields the protein CASSPQDTYEQYF. Variable domain in full (rest from reference TRBV18 and TRBJ2-7): NAGVMQNPRHLVRRRGQEARLRCSPMKGHSHVYWYRQLPEEGLKFMVYLQKENIIDESGMPKERFSAEFPKEGPSILRIQQVVRGDSAAYFCASSPQDTYEQYFGPGTRLTVT.

The sample holds many counts of this clonotype. This chain connects TRBV7-2 to TRBJ2-1; TRBD2 is a possible D gene (7 bases). This CDR3 contains 15 residues. The ends were cut back, 3 bases at V and 5 bases at J, with 14 bases in the middle. Germline CDR1 SGHTA, CDR2 FQGNSA. The CDR3 protein is CASSFDRGAHNEQFF. DNA of the CDR3: TGTGCCAGCAGCTTTGACCGGGGGGCACACAATGAGCAGTTCTTC.

A remark on this clonotype: A single base separates this from a much larger clone, so it may be a read error. V and J are TRBV29-1 and TRBJ2-5; TRBD1 might be the D (6 bases). V was trimmed by 4 bases and J by 11 bases, leaving 11 bases between them. Germline V gene lookup returns CDR1 SQVTM and CDR2 ANQGSEA. The CDR3 consists of 10 residues. CDR3 loop: CSVGQQGQYF. CDR3 sequence (DNA): TGCAGCGTTGGACAGCAGGGGCAGTACTTC.

This clonotype was detected ten times or more. V and J are TRBV29-1 and TRBJ1-4; TRBD1 agrees at 7 bases. Germline assignment: CDR1 SQVTM and CDR2 ANQGSEA. There are 13 residues in the CDR3. Trimming removed 7 bases from V and 7 bases from J; junction bases left unmatched: 9. The CDR3 region is CSATTGLSEKLFF. The CDR3 DNA is TGCAGCGCGACGACAGGGTTATCTGAAAAACTGTTTTTT.

There are a few counts of this clonotype. The gene calls are TRBV4-1 and TRBJ2-7; 8 bases map to TRBD1. The V gene end was trimmed by 7 bases and the J gene end by 1 base; junction bases not matched to a gene: 6. The length of the CDR3 is 14 residues. Germline V gene sequence: CDR1 MGHRA, CDR2 YSYEKL. CDR3 in DNA: TGCGCCAGCAACTGGGACAGGCCATCCTACGAGCAGTACTTC. It translates to CASNWDRPSYEQYF.